These 20 T cell receptor beta chains were all obtained from the same sample, sequenced in a study of siplizumab effects on memory and regulatory T cells. These TCRs are of unknown antigen specificity. Libraries were prepared by immunoSEQ multiplex PCR; TCRdb keeps only in-frame clonotypes and omits some of them. The sample has about 9,900 clones; almost 40% are singletons. Responder and stimulator cells in the mixed lymphocyte reaction were cultured together for more than five days at 37°C. Sequenced sample: CFSE-low (dividing) CD4+ T cells sorted from an allogeneic mixed lymphocyte reaction. The source of these receptors is a human donor in good health; the cells came from an allogeneic mixed lymphocyte reaction.

V and J are TRBV29-1 and TRBJ2-3, with 7 nucleotides matching TRBD2. V shed 3 bases, J shed 3 bases, and the junction held 3 bases outside the gene matches. CDR1 and CDR2 from the germline V gene are SQVTM and ANQGSEA. This CDR3 contains 13 residues. CDR3 protein: CSVDSSGTDTQYF. In DNA form, the CDR3 reads TGCAGCGTTGATTCTAGCGGTACAGATACGCAGTATTTT.

The V and J genes are TRBV29-1 and TRBJ2-1; weak D call: TRBD2 (6 bases). CDR3 size: 15 residues. Germline CDR1 is SQVTM and CDR2 is ANQGSEA. The germline V and J ends were trimmed by 5 bases and 7 bases, with 21 bases remaining between them. The CDR3 coding sequence is TGCAGCGTTCTACTGGTGGCGGGAAAGACGAATGAGCAGTTCTTC. Translating it yields CSVLLVAGKTNEQFF.

The rearrangement uses TRBV5-1 and TRBJ2-2, with D tentatively TRBD2 (5 bases). The germline V and J ends were trimmed by 4 bases and 0 bases, with 13 bases remaining between them. The CDR3 is 16 amino acids. Per the germline V gene, CDR1 is SGHRS and CDR2 is YFSETQ. The CDR3 DNA reads TGCGCCAGCAGCGAACTTCCGGGGACGAACACCGGGGAGCTGTTTTTT. It translates to CASSELPGTNTGELFF.

Within the sample, this clone is medium-sized. J is TRBJ1-1 and V is TRBV9; 7 positions agree with TRBD1. The V gene's germline CDR1 is SGDLS and CDR2 YYNGEE. The J segment lost 7 bases and the V segment lost 4 bases, leaving 7 bases of the junction unmatched. This CDR3 spans 13 amino acids. The CDR3 here is CASSPLRDSEAFF. The CDR3 nucleotides are TGTGCCAGCAGCCCCCTTCGGGACAGTGAAGCTTTCTTT.

This clone was found a few times. This chain joins TRBV5-1 and TRBJ2-3; D remains unclear. V dropped 1 base and J dropped 1 base, with 7 bases sitting between them. This CDR3 contains 14 residues. CDR1 is SGHRS, CDR2 YFSETQ, per germline. Here the CDR3 reads CASSLLGGTDTQYF. DNA for the CDR3: TGCGCCAGCAGCTTGTTGGGTGGCACAGATACGCAGTATTTT.

This rearrangement joins TRBV9 to TRBJ1-2; a possible D gene is TRBD1 (6 bases). CDR1 and CDR2 (germline): SGDLS, YYNGEE. V was pared by 4 bases and J by 1 base, with 17 bases between. The CDR3 totals 16 residues. CDR3: CASSPTSGGNNYGYTF. CDR3 in DNA: TGTGCCAGCAGCCCAACGTCTGGGGGCAATAACTATGGCTACACCTTC.

This clone is termed medium-sized. The J gene is TRBJ2-7, the V gene TRBV28; TRBD2 agrees at 10 bases. The junction had 15 bases not matched to a gene; V was cut back by 5 bases and J by 8 bases. From germline, CDR1 is MDHEN and CDR2 SYDVKM. The CDR3 spans 16 residues. As DNA, the CDR3 is TGTGCCAGCAGTCCGCCGGGAGCGGGAGGGACCCAAAAGCAGTACTTC. Its protein product is CASSPPGAGGTQKQYF.

The chain is built from TRBV2 and TRBJ2-1, with D unresolved. The CDR3 contains 16 residues. V lost 2 bases and J 7 bases, leaving 18 bases between the germline ends. Germline CDR1 reads SNHLY; CDR2 reads FYNNEI. CDR3 amino acids: CASSEPWPRRNNEQFF. DNA of the CDR3: TGTGCCAGCAGTGAACCGTGGCCTAGAAGGAATAATGAGCAGTTCTTC.

The sample holds a few counts of this clone. V usage is TRBV5-4 and J usage is TRBJ2-1; 9 bases are a match to TRBD1. CDR1 and CDR2 (germline): SGHNT, YYREEE (reference sequence). The trim removed 7 bases at V and 4 bases at J, leaving 18 bases unmatched. CDR3 length: 18 amino acids. The CDR3 spells CASPSTTGQGIRYNEQFF. In DNA form, the CDR3 reads TGTGCCAGCCCCTCTACGACAGGACAGGGGATCCGGTACAATGAGCAGTTCTTC.

This clone was counted a few times. The chain employs TRBV19 and TRBJ2-7; D possibly corresponds to TRBD1 (6 bases). The V and J ends lost 5 bases and 3 bases respectively, with 11 bases between them. The length of the CDR3 is 13 residues. CDR1 is LNHDA and CDR2 is SQIVND in the germline V gene (reference sequence). CDR3 residues: CASSGRQDYEQYF. CDR3 DNA sequence: TGTGCCAGTAGTGGACGACAGGACTACGAGCAGTACTTC.

This clone was seen a handful of times. The chain uses TRBV4-2 and TRBJ1-6; 7 nucleotides align to TRBD1. Trimming at V came to 0 bases and at J to 6 bases, leaving 14 bases not matched to a gene. The CDR3 loop spans 19 amino acids. Germline-derived CDR1 and CDR2 are LGHNA and YNFKEQ. CDR3: CASSQDYDRVATVNSPLHF. Here the CDR3 DNA reads TGTGCCAGCAGCCAAGATTACGACAGGGTGGCGACGGTTAATTCACCCCTCCACTTT.

The sample holds a few counts of this clone. The chain carries TRBV2 and TRBJ2-1; D is uncertain. The CDR3 runs 14 residues. V was shortened by 1 base and J by 7 bases, with 11 bases between the two germline ends. Germline CDR1 is SNHLY and CDR2 is FYNNEI. The DNA for the CDR3 is TGTGCCAGCAGTGAAGTAAGGTCAGTAAATGAGCAGTTCTTC. The encoded protein is CASSEVRSVNEQFF.

The V and J genes are TRBV6-5 and TRBJ1-2; D call uncertain. The length of the CDR3 is 13 residues. Germline CDR1 reads MNHEY; CDR2 reads SVGAGI. Trimming removed 5 bases at V and 8 bases at J, with 15 bases between. The CDR3 sequence: CASSELGLGGYTF. In DNA form, the CDR3 reads TGTGCCAGCAGTGAGCTGGGTTTAGGGGGCTACACCTTC.

The chain recombines TRBV5-1 with TRBJ1-2, with a weak D call TRBD1 (6 bases). The V end lost 1 base, the J end lost 4 bases, and 8 bases lay between the germline ends. Germline CDR1 is SGHRS and CDR2 is YFSETQ. The CDR3 totals 13 residues. The CDR3 DNA sequence: TGCGCCAGCAGCTTGCAGGGGATCTATGGCTACACCTTC. Translated: CASSLQGIYGYTF.

In the case of this clone: Relative to the germline gene, one junction end is altered; a read error may explain this. The V call is TRBV7-7, the J call TRBJ2-5; D unresolved. CDR3 length equals 13 residues. Germline V gene data show CDR1 as SSHAT and CDR2 as FNYEAQ (reference sequence). The CDR3 is CASSPTYQETQYF. CDR3 DNA sequence: TGTGCTAGCAGTCCAACGTACCAAGAGACCCAGTACTTC.

The chain recombines TRBV7-2 with TRBJ1-2, with a possible D match to TRBD1 (5 bases). The length of the CDR3 is 16 residues. Per germline, CDR1 SGHTA and CDR2 FQGNSA. The germline V and J ends were trimmed by 4 bases and 2 bases, with 17 bases remaining between them. For the CDR3, the DNA is TGTGCCAGCAGCTCCCAGGGACCGCTCATCAACTATGGCTACACCTTC. Its translation: CASSSQGPLINYGYTF.

The J gene is TRBJ2-3, the V gene TRBV5-8; 9 nucleotides align to TRBD1. CDR3 length equals 15 residues. Germline V lookup: CDR1 SGHTS, CDR2 YDEGEE. The V segment lost 2 bases and the J segment 3 bases; nucleotides outside the gene matches: 4. CDR3 nucleotide sequence: TGTGCCAGCAGCTTCATCGACAGGGGGACAGATACGCAGTATTTT. It codes for CASSFIDRGTDTQYF.

This clone is medium-sized (0.01 to 0.1%) within its sample. J is TRBJ1-1 and V is TRBV18; D may be TRBD1 (6 bases). Trimming removed 4 bases at V and 5 bases at J, with 11 bases between. The CDR3 loop spans 13 amino acids. Germline V gene data show CDR1 as KGHSH and CDR2 as LQKENI. The CDR3 is CASSLGGATEAFF. The CDR3 nucleotides read TGTGCCAGCTCACTTGGGGGCGCGACTGAAGCTTTCTTT.

The J gene is TRBJ1-5, the V gene TRBV7-8, with D possibly matching TRBD1 (6 bases). The germline CDR1 and CDR2 sequences are SGHVS and FQNEAQ. V lost 0 bases to trimming and J lost 7 bases, with 13 bases between them. The CDR3 totals 15 residues. Written as DNA, the CDR3 is TGTGCCAGCAGCTTAGCCGGGGGGCCCCGACAGCCCCAGCATTTT. It codes for CASSLAGGPRQPQHF.

The chain has TRBV18 and TRBJ2-1; D gene ambiguous. Germline lookup yields CDR1 KGHSH and CDR2 LQKENI. The CDR3 loop spans 15 amino acids. The germline V and J ends were trimmed by 3 bases and 8 bases, with 17 bases remaining between them. CDR3 nucleotides: TGTGCCAGCTCACCGGTGGTCTCCGTGGGCGATGAGCAGTTCTTC. Amino acids: CASSPVVSVGDEQFF.